Presented here are 3 T cell receptor beta chains from one specimen sequenced in a study of T cell changes during pregnancy in multiple sclerosis. Sequenced by immunoSEQ multiplex PCR; TCRdb stores in-frame clones only, minus some. The table includes 71,000 or so clones, approximately 94% detected once. The sample here was peripheral blood, taken in the third trimester of pregnancy. The receptors were sampled from a female donor with multiple sclerosis, enrolled in a pregnancy study.

V is TRBV14 and J is TRBJ1-2; tentatively, D is TRBD1 (5 bases). The CDR3 is 15 residues long. Trimming removed 1 base from V and 4 bases from J, with 13 bases in between. Looked up from germline, CDR1 is SGHDN and CDR2 is FVKESK. The CDR3, as DNA: TGTGCCAGCAGCCAAGTACATGGGGCCCCCTATGGCTACACCTTC. Amino acid sequence: CASSQVHGAPYGYTF.

The sample holds one count of this clone. This CDR3 is CASSKYRGKTLYNEQFF. For the CDR3, the DNA is TGTGCCAGCAGCAAATACAGGGGAAAGACGTTGTACAATGAGCAGTTCTTC. This chain links TRBV7-3 with TRBJ2-1; 7 nucleotides align to TRBD1. The ends lost 5 bases at V and 4 bases at J; junction bases unmatched: 14. CDR3 size: 17 residues. Germline loops: CDR1 SGHTA, CDR2 FQGTGA.

The chain has TRBV14 and TRBJ2-7, with 7 bases that match TRBD2. Trimming at V came to 4 bases and at J to 2 bases, leaving 2 bases not matched to a gene. Germline lookup yields CDR1 SGHDN and CDR2 FVKESK. The CDR3 covers 13 residues. The DNA of the CDR3 is TGTGCCAGCAGCCTCGCGGGGGCCTACGAGCAGTACTTC. Translating gives CASSLAGAYEQYF.